The T cell receptor beta chain under discussion was sequenced for a study of T cell responses to AZD1222 COVID-19 vaccine (dated by TCRdb to the early 2020s). A note on the overall study: AZD1222 recipients with second doses at about 4 weeks or about 12 weeks were pooled, because spike-specific TCR depth and breadth did not differ between schedules. TCR sequencing covered roughly 230 trial participants: nearly 210 given two doses of AZD1222 and 26 given two doses of MenACWY control vaccine. Enrollment into the trials was organized by age into subgroups of 18-55, 56-69 and 70-plus years, and those subgroups contained roughly 150, 30 and 60 TCR-sequenced participants, respectively. The full study reports these points: The vaccine-associated CD4 TCRs covered the entire spike protein, and the dominant responses fell in regions 160-218 and 743-854. After two AZD1222 doses, spike-specific TCR breadth and depth were significantly higher than at day 0 and than in MenACWY recipients. Epitopes outside the regions mutated in the B.1.351 and B.1.1.7 variants were reportedly recognized by nearly half of the unique spike-specific TCRs. Most participants were white British and females outnumbered males, and the authors suggested that clonal diversity may have been underestimated. Only 5 to 7 AZD1222 recipients were SARS-CoV-2 seropositive at baseline, limiting conclusions about previously exposed vaccinees. In the small 56-69-year group, the increase in depth fell short of significance, most likely because of low power. No day 14 peak-response samples were available, so repertoires were characterized only after the peak T cell response.

The time point label, as the study defines it: baseline before first vaccination. The vaccinee samples were drawn from two UK trials, COV001 and COV002, one of which was a single-blind randomized controlled phase 2/3 trial testing AZD1222 (ChAdOx1 nCoV-19) in healthy adults. Trial participant PBMC samples were collected at day 0 and day 28 after the second dose for TCRbeta chain sequencing. V trim: 5 bases; J trim: 8 bases; unmatched bases: 9. The CDR3 runs 14 amino acids, cysteine and phenylalanine included. Just the 42-base CDR3 DNA is kept, in frame starting at base 1. The germline V gene sets CDR1 to KGHDR and CDR2 to SFDVKD. The CDR3 regions of human TCRbeta chains were subjected to immunosequencing. As for the authors' bioinformatics: TCRs in the repertoires were compared against a reference library of SARS-CoV-2-specific TCRs that had been generated with the MIRA antigen-specificity platform. Breadth was defined as the fraction of unique TCRs that were SARS-CoV-2-associated, and depth was defined as the fraction of total T cells that were SARS-CoV-2-associated. Each spike-specific TCR was assigned to its reactive spike region and to a CD4 or CD8 class using the MIRA data. Log10-transformed breadth and depth values were compared by one-way ANOVA with Sidak's multiple comparisons tests. TCRdb retrieved this table from immuneACCESS and kept in-frame rearrangements only. Not all clones are present; in checked studies, unresolved V genes account for under half, and no reason is known for the remainder. D and trimming were read from the DNA, whereas the V and J calls and clone size are those reported in that table. The table for this sample lists about 160,000 clones; around nine tenths of them were counted only once. Of the sample, around 6% is held by the ten largest clones.

To note about this clone: Its antigen has not been determined. Base qualities are not at hand, and no much larger clone is one base apart.

The source is an adult in good health. The input for sequencing was peripheral blood, taken on day 0 of AZD1222 vaccination. The rearranged chain carries TRBV24-1 and TRBJ1-2; 8 bases in between match TRBD1. The DNA sequence is TGTGCCACCAGTGGCCTGGACAGGGTGCGGGGCTACACCTTC. It translates to CATSGLDRVRGYTF.